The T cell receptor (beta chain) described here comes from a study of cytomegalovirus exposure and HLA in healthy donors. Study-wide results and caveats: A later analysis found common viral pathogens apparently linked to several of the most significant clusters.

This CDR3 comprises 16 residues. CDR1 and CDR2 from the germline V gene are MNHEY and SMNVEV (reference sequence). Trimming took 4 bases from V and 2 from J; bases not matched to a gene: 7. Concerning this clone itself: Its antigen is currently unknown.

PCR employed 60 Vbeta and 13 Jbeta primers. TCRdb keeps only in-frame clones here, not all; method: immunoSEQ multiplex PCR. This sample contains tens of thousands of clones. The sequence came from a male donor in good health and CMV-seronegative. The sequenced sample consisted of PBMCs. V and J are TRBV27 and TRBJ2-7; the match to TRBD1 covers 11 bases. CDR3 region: CASSYWTGGAAYEQYF. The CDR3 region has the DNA TGTGCCAGCAGTTACTGGACAGGGGGCGCAGCCTACGAGCAGTACTTC.